The clone carrying this T cell receptor (beta chain) was detected a few times. The antigen is not known. The CDR3 has 12 amino acids. Trimming took 1 base from V and 12 from J, leaving 10 bases between them. CDR1 and CDR2 (germline): LGHNA, YSLEER. Expressed TCRB transcripts were sequenced, since all the RNA that had been isolated was reverse transcribed. The assay was immunoSEQ multiplex PCR, and TCRdb's table has in-frame clones only and misses some. Among around 160,000 clones, around 8.3% were seen once, and the ten largest hold 0.54%. The collection from each donor was one heparinised blood draw averaging approximately 110 mL. Each sorted fraction was over 95% pure. The sample belongs to a study of beta chain features in type 1 diabetes. Points from the study as a whole: TCRB CDR3s from Type 1 diabetes patients were moderately but significantly shorter in all four CD4+ subsets. PCR might preferentially amplify shorter templates, equally in patients and controls.

Source material: central memory CD4+ T cells from blood. J is TRBJ2-1 and V is TRBV4-3; D is uncertain. The sequence was collected from a woman in her late teens or twenties with type 1 diabetes. For the CDR3, the DNA is TGCGCCAGCAGCCAAGGGAGTCTGGGGCAGTTCTTC. As protein: CASSQGSLGQFF.